Sequencing of this T cell receptor beta chain was carried out in a study of cytotoxic CD8 clonotypes in ibrutinib-treated CLL. Looking at the study overall: The subjects consisted of around eleven relapsed/refractory and 15 treatment-naive individuals, with approximately 17 IGHV unmutated.

Clones were read by immunoSEQ multiplex PCR, and TCRdb kept only the in-frame ones, dropping some. Here the sample spans roughly 200,000 clones, about three quarters being singletons. V was pared by 6 bases and J by 0 bases, with 9 bases between. Germline-derived CDR1 and CDR2 are GTSNPN and SVGIG (reference sequence). The CDR3 is 12 residues long. This sequence was found in a human donor with chronic lymphocytic leukemia. J is TRBJ2-7 and V is TRBV30, with D hard to call. Sequences were derived from PBMCs, sampled after 12 months of ibrutinib treatment. The CDR3 sequence is CACDADSYEQYF. The CDR3 DNA reads TGTGCCTGTGACGCGGACTCCTACGAGCAGTACTTC.